Below are 10 T cell receptor beta chains sequenced from a single sample in a study of T cells after yellow fever vaccination (dated by TCRdb to about 2019). The treatment or condition label here, explained by the study, means: live attenuated yellow fever vaccine strain. Library generation was performed with 5' RACE. The sequencer was an Illumina NovaSeq 6000. TCRdb reprocessed the public reads (quality trimming at Q25 with fastp, clone calling with MiXCR) and kept in-frame beta chains. CDR3 protein sequences are deduplicated, and each keeps its most common genes and DNA. The sample profile shows about 340,000 distinct CDR3 sequences; around 4.1% of them were found once. 24% of the sample lies in the top ten. The source was PBMCs, collected 5 days after the yellow fever booster vaccination. These receptor sequences come from a man between 18 and 29 years old who received the YFV17D yellow fever vaccine.

This clonotype was counted at least ten times. The CDR3 DNA reads TGTGCCAGCAGTGAATATATTCGAGACAGGGGTCGGGATGAGCAGTTCTTC. It is translated as CASSEYIRDRGRDEQFF. The chain joins TRBV25-1 to TRBJ2-1, with 8 positions matching TRBD1. The CDR3 length is 17 residues. CDR1 is MGHDK, CDR2 SYGVNS, per germline. The trim removed 0 bases at V and 8 bases at J, leaving 12 bases unmatched.

This clonotype was found a few times. The chain has TRBV5-1 and TRBJ2-5, with 7 bases lining up with TRBD2. This CDR3 is built from 15 residues. CDR1 is SGHRS, CDR2 YFSETQ, per germline. After removal of 4 bases from V and 3 bases from J, the junction contained 9 bases not matched to a gene. CDR3 in amino acids: CASSRDRDYKETQYF. DNA for the CDR3: TGCGCCAGCAGCAGGGACCGGGACTATAAAGAGACCCAGTACTTC.

The chain uses TRBV18 and TRBJ1-1; 7 bases fit TRBD1. Germline CDR1 and CDR2: KGHSH and LQKENI. V shed 1 base, J shed 2 bases, and the junction held 7 bases outside the gene matches. CDR3 size: 16 residues. The CDR3 nucleotides read TGTGCCAGCTCACCACGGGCGACAGGGCGTAACACTGAAGCTTTCTTT. It codes for CASSPRATGRNTEAFF.

This clonotype was counted only a few times. The chain combines TRBV20-1 with TRBJ1-6; D is possibly TRBD1 (6 bases). Germline V gene lookup returns CDR1 DFQATT and CDR2 SNEGSKA (reference sequence). CDR3 length: 18 residues. The germline V and J ends were trimmed by 1 base and 0 bases, with 16 bases remaining between them. Here the CDR3 reads CSARVSGQSSSYNSPLHF. Here the CDR3 DNA reads TGCAGTGCTAGAGTTTCGGGACAATCGAGCTCCTATAATTCACCCCTCCACTTT.

CDR3 bases: TGTGCCAGCAGCTTAGTATCACAGACGAACACCGGGGAGCTGTTTTTT. This codes for CASSLVSQTNTGELFF. The genes are TRBV7-2 and TRBJ2-2, with D unresolved. Germline CDR1 and CDR2: SGHTA and FQGNSA. V was pared by 1 base and J by 0 bases, with 9 bases between. The CDR3 extends over 16 amino acids.

This clonotype showed up many times. The V and J genes are TRBV4-2 and TRBJ2-7; 8 bases are a match to TRBD1. Germline loops: CDR1 LGHNA, CDR2 YNFKEQ. The J segment lost 4 bases and the V segment lost 4 bases, leaving 9 bases of the junction unmatched. The CDR3 length is 15 residues. CDR3 sequence: CASSPGGRGHYEQYF. DNA for the CDR3: TGTGCCAGCAGCCCCGGGGGCAGGGGGCATTACGAGCAGTACTTC.

The gene calls are TRBV5-1 and TRBJ2-2, with a possible D match to TRBD2 (6 bases). Germline V gives CDR1 SGHRS, CDR2 YFSETQ. The CDR3 runs to 18 residues. Trimming took 3 bases from V and 3 from J, leaving 21 bases between them. CDR3 nucleotides: TGCGCCAGCAGCTCTTCCGGAGGGACCACGTCGGACACCGGGGAGCTGTTTTTT. It is translated as CASSSSGGTTSDTGELFF. The entire variable domain, with the rest obtained from reference TRBV5-1 and TRBJ2-2, is as follows: KAGVTQTPRYLIKTRGQQVTLSCSPISGHRSVSWYQQTPGQGLQFLFEYFSETQRNKGNFPGRFSGRQFSNSRSEMNVSTLELGDSALYLCASSSSGGTTSDTGELFFGEGSRLTVL.

This clonotype was recorded at least ten times. The chain combines TRBV5-1 with TRBJ2-3; TRBD1 is a possible D gene (6 bases). From germline, CDR1 is SGHRS and CDR2 YFSETQ. Trimming stripped 4 bases from V and 1 base from J, with 10 bases between. This CDR3 region has 14 residues. In DNA, the CDR3 is TGCGCCAGCAGCCCACAGGGAGGCACAGATACGCAGTATTTT. Its translation: CASSPQGGTDTQYF.

This clonotype was found many times. The V gene is TRBV7-2, the J gene TRBJ1-5; 8 bases fit TRBD1. The CDR3 is 14 amino acids. Germline loops: CDR1 SGHTA, CDR2 FQGNSA. V was pared by 5 bases and J by 7 bases, with 7 bases of the junction left unmatched. In nucleotides, the CDR3 is TGTGCCAGCAGCCCGAACAGGGGGGAGCAGCCCCAGCATTTT. Residues: CASSPNRGEQPQHF.

The sample holds many counts of this clonotype. This sequence joins TRBV4-2 and TRBJ2-5; TRBD2 aligns across 7 bases. The CDR3 has 14 amino acids. After removal of 5 bases from V and 4 bases from J, the junction contained 7 bases not matched to a gene. CDR1 and CDR2 (germline): LGHNA, YNFKEQ. CDR3 in amino acids: CASSDSGGGETQYF. CDR3 coding DNA: TGTGCCAGCAGCGACTCGGGGGGAGGAGAGACCCAGTACTTC.